These 16 T cell receptor beta chains came from one sample sequenced in a study. One entry per CDR3 protein results from TCRdb running MiXCR on the 5' RACE reads. The table shows about 50,000 distinct CDR3 sequences, with around 26% occurring only once. What was sequenced was naive CD4+ T cells sorted from blood. This sample's subset: naive CD4+ T cells, CD4+CD45RA+CD25-. All receptors come from a female donor with breast cancer.

Comment on this clonotype: This may be a read error: a much more frequent sequence differs by one nucleotide. The rearrangement joins TRBV7-3 to TRBJ2-3; D remains unclear. The CDR3 runs to 13 residues. Trimming removed 2 bases at V and 2 bases at J, with 5 bases between. Germline CDR1 and CDR2: SGHTA and FQGTGA. Here the CDR3 reads CASSLVTTDTQYF. As DNA, the CDR3 is TGTGCCAGCAGCTTAGTCACCACAGATACGCAGTATTTT.

The table lists this clonotype with a few counts. This sequence joins TRBV15 and TRBJ2-7; possibly TRBD2 for D (6 bases). Germline CDR1 reads LNHNV; CDR2 reads YYDKDF (reference sequence). Between the trimmed V and J ends, which lost 0 bases and 5 bases, there was a span of 17 bases. This CDR3 contains 16 residues. The CDR3 DNA reads as TGTGCCACCAGCAGAGATCGCGCTGGAGGGTTGGACGAGCAGTACTTC. As protein: CATSRDRAGGLDEQYF.

This clonotype was seen just once. The chain combines TRBV3-1 with TRBJ2-5, with 8 nucleotides matching TRBD2. This CDR3 is 16 amino acids long. The ends lost 0 bases at V and 9 bases at J; junction bases unmatched: 12. From germline, CDR1 is LGHDT and CDR2 YNNKEL (reference sequence). This CDR3 is CASSQEAAGASRAQYF. The CDR3 DNA is TGTGCCAGCAGCCAAGAAGCAGCGGGGGCCTCCCGGGCCCAGTACTTC.

This clonotype was detected a few times. The chain combines TRBV2 with TRBJ2-3; D is unresolved. V lost 7 bases and J 6 bases, leaving 14 bases between the germline ends. The CDR3 spans 13 residues. The germline V gene encodes CDR1 SNHLY and CDR2 FYNNEI. CDR3 DNA sequence: TGTGCCAGCAAGATACGGACCCGCGATACGCAGTATTTT. It encodes CASKIRTRDTQYF.

CDR3 sequence: CASSLGFSLTEAFF. As DNA, the CDR3 is TGCGCCAGCAGCTTGGGATTTAGCTTAACTGAAGCTTTCTTT. The chain employs TRBV5-1 and TRBJ1-1; no firm D call. The CDR3 covers 14 residues. Per germline, CDR1 SGHRS and CDR2 YFSETQ. Trimming removed 0 bases at V and 5 bases at J, with 11 bases between.

The V gene is TRBV28, the J gene TRBJ1-6; D call uncertain. The CDR3 sequence is 14 residues long. V gave up 8 bases and J gave up 4 bases, with 12 bases separating them. The germline gives CDR1 MDHEN, CDR2 SYDVKM. The CDR3 loop reads CASGRELYNSPLHF. In nucleotides, the CDR3 is TGTGCCAGCGGCCGAGAGCTTTATAATTCACCCCTCCACTTT. The full variable domain, completed using reference TRBV28 and TRBJ1-6, is DVKVTQSSRYLVKRTGEKVFLECVQDMDHENMFWYRQDPGLGLRLIYFSYDVKMKEKGDIPEGYSVSREKKERFSLILESASTNQTSMYLCASGRELYNSPLHFGNGTRLTVT.

The chain uses TRBV7-3 and TRBJ2-6; 9 bases are a match to TRBD1. The J segment lost 0 bases and the V segment lost 8 bases, leaving 8 bases of the junction unmatched. CDR3 length: 17 residues. Germline loops: CDR1 SGHTA, CDR2 FQGTGA. CDR3 nucleotide sequence: TGTGCCAGCTCCGAGGGACAGGGATTCTCTGGGGCCAACGTCCTGACTTTC. Protein sequence: CASSEGQGFSGANVLTF.

This clonotype was observed at least ten times. The CDR3 loop reads CSAAGQFNQPQHF. As DNA, the CDR3 is TGCAGTGCTGCTGGACAGTTCAATCAGCCCCAGCATTTT. V usage is TRBV20-1 and J usage is TRBJ1-5, with D maybe TRBD1 (6 bases). The V and J ends lost 5 bases and 3 bases respectively, with 11 bases between them. The germline gives CDR1 DFQATT, CDR2 SNEGSKA (reference sequence). The CDR3 spans 13 residues.

The V call is TRBV5-1, the J call TRBJ2-5; D is unresolved. V was shortened by 1 base and J by 4 bases, with 8 bases between the two germline ends. The germline V gene encodes CDR1 SGHRS and CDR2 YFSETQ. This CDR3 is built from 13 residues. Here the CDR3 reads CASSLNIGETQYF. Here the CDR3 DNA reads TGCGCCAGCAGCTTGAACATCGGAGAGACCCAGTACTTC.

V usage is TRBV15 and J usage is TRBJ2-5; 7 bases align to TRBD1. The germline V gene has CDR1 LNHNV and CDR2 YYDKDF (reference sequence). The CDR3 spans 16 residues. With V trimmed by 2 bases and J by 0 bases, 6 bases remained unmatched. The DNA of the CDR3 is TGTGCCACCAGCAGAAGGACAGGCTTAAACCAAGAGACCCAGTACTTC. It yields the protein CATSRRTGLNQETQYF.

The V and J genes are TRBV9 and TRBJ2-7; 8 nucleotides agree with TRBD1. Looked up from germline, CDR1 is SGDLS and CDR2 is YYNGEE. This CDR3 is built from 13 residues. V lost 3 bases to trimming and J lost 5 bases; unmatched junction nucleotides: 4. As DNA, the CDR3 is TGTGCCAGCAGCGCCGACAGGGGCAACGAGCAGTACTTC. Translation: CASSADRGNEQYF.

The genes are TRBV20-1 and TRBJ2-1; 8 bases agree with TRBD1. The V gene's germline CDR1 is DFQATT and CDR2 SNEGSKA (reference sequence). J gave up 2 bases and V 6 bases, and 9 bases lay outside the gene matches. The CDR3 length is 15 residues. CDR3 DNA: TGCAGTGCCCCATCGGCAGGGGGCCCCTACAATGAGCAGTTCTTC. It specifies CSAPSAGGPYNEQFF.

This clonotype was seen a handful of times. The chain is built from TRBV2 and TRBJ1-1, with D possibly TRBD1 on 6 matching bases. This CDR3 region has 14 residues. V dropped 3 bases and J dropped 3 bases, with 11 bases sitting between them. Germline V lookup: CDR1 SNHLY, CDR2 FYNNEI. The CDR3 reads CASSDEGGDTEAFF. The CDR3 DNA is TGTGCCAGCAGTGACGAGGGGGGGGACACTGAAGCTTTCTTT.

This clonotype was counted many times. This rearrangement joins TRBV29-1 to TRBJ1-1; D perhaps matches TRBD1 (5 bases). The CDR3 runs to 14 residues. CDR1 and CDR2 from the germline V gene are SQVTM and ANQGSEA. The germline V and J ends were trimmed by 5 bases and 0 bases, with 13 bases remaining between them. CDR3 coding DNA: TGCAGCGTTAATGGGGCGGGCCTGAACACTGAAGCTTTCTTT. This sequence encodes CSVNGAGLNTEAFF.

The table lists this clonotype with a few counts. The genes are TRBV5-1 and TRBJ2-1; weak D call: TRBD2 (6 bases). The CDR3 has 15 residues. Germline CDR1 SGHRS, CDR2 YFSETQ. V lost 4 bases, J lost 3 bases, and 14 bases lay in between. CDR3 sequence: CASSLGTVDYNEQFF. In nucleotides, the CDR3 is TGCGCCAGCAGCCTAGGGACTGTGGACTACAATGAGCAGTTCTTC.

The chain couples TRBV5-1 to TRBJ2-5; either TRBD1 or TRBD2 may fit D (5 bases each). Germline CDR1 is SGHRS and CDR2 is YFSETQ. This CDR3 is built from 14 residues. The V end lost 3 bases, the J end lost 2 bases, and 11 bases lay between the germline ends. The CDR3 protein is CASSSQGDQETQYF. The CDR3 bases are TGCGCCAGCAGCTCCCAGGGAGATCAAGAGACCCAGTACTTC. The whole variable domain, filled in from reference TRBV5-1 and TRBJ2-5, reads KAGVTQTPRYLIKTRGQQVTLSCSPISGHRSVSWYQQTPGQGLQFLFEYFSETQRNKGNFPGRFSGRQFSNSRSEMNVSTLELGDSALYLCASSSQGDQETQYFGPGTRLLVL.